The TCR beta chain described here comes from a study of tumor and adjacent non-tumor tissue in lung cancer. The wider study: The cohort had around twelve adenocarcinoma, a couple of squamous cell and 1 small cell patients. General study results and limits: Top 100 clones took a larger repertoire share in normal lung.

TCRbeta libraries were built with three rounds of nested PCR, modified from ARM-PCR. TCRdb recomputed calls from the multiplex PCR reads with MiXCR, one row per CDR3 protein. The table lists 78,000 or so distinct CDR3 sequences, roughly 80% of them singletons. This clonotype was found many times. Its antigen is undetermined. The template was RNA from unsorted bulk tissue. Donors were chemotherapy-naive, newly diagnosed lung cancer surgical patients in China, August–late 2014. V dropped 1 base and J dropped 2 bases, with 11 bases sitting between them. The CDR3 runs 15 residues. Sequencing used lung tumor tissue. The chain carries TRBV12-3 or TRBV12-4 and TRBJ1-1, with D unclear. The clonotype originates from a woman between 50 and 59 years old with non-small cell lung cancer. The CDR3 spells CASSLGGSLNTEAFF. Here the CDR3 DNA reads TGTGCCAGCAGTTTAGGCGGCAGCCTAAACACTGAAGCTTTCTTT.